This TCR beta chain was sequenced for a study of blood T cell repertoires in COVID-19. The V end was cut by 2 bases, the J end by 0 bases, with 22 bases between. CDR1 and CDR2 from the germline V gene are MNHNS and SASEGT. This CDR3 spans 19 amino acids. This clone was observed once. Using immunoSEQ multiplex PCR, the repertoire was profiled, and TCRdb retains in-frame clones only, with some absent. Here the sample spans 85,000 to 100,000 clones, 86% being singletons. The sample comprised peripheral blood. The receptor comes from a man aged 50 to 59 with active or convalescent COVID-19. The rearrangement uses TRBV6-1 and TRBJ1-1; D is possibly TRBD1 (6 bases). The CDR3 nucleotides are TGTGCCAGCAGTGAAAGTGTGCGGGGGGCCCCGAATGTGAACACTGAAGCTTTCTTT. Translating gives CASSESVRGAPNVNTEAFF.